This entry concerns a single T cell receptor (beta chain). V lost 7 bases, J lost 4 bases, and 19 bases lay in between. Germline CDR1 and CDR2: SGHTA and FQGNSA. This CDR3 has 15 amino acids. Libraries were prepared by immunoSEQ multiplex PCR; TCRdb keeps only in-frame clonotypes and omits some of them. The sample lists 150,000 to 200,000 clones; 75% to 90% were seen once. The age range of participants was about 18 to 100 years, with residence in about two dozen US areas. Membership in each cohort depended on participant-reported clinical history. Exposed enrollees had met someone with a PCR-confirmed or clinician-diagnosed COVID-19 case at some point within the 2 weeks before study entry. The data derive from a study of blood T cell repertoires in COVID-19.

The source material was PBMCs or T cells enriched from blood (not recorded which). This receptor was obtained from a man between 65 and 85 years old who had been exposed to COVID-19. The rearrangement uses TRBV7-2 and TRBJ1-1, with D perhaps matching TRBD1 (6 bases). The CDR3 loop is CASINLQGTGTEAFF. CDR3 DNA sequence: TGTGCCAGCATCAACTTACAGGGAACGGGCACTGAAGCTTTCTTT. The full variable domain, its missing parts supplied by reference TRBV7-2 and TRBJ1-1, is GAGVSQSPSNKVTEKGKDVELRCDPISGHTALYWYRQSLGQGLEFLIYFQGNSAPDKSGLPSDRFSAERTGGSVSTLTIQRTQQEDSAVYLCASINLQGTGTEAFFGQGTRLTVV.